Below are 6 T cell receptor beta chains sequenced from a single sample in a study of cytomegalovirus exposure and HLA in healthy donors. Some clones are missing from TCRdb's copy, which holds only in-frame ones; the method was immunoSEQ multiplex PCR. The sample carries 130,000 or so clones, about 88% recorded once. Sequencing was done on a sample of PBMCs. Every receptor here comes from a woman aged 18-29 years in good health and CMV-seronegative.

The rearrangement joins TRBV18 to TRBJ1-6; TRBD1 is a possible D gene (5 bases). The CDR3 runs to 15 residues. V lost 2 bases to trimming and J lost 10 bases, with 15 bases between them. The germline gives CDR1 KGHSH, CDR2 LQKENI. The CDR3 nucleotides read TGTGCCAGCTCACCAAGTGGGGTGGGGCGCTCACCCCTCCACTTT. Its protein is CASSPSGVGRSPLHF. Filled out from reference TRBV18 and TRBJ1-6, the complete variable domain reads NAGVMQNPRHLVRRRGQEARLRCSPMKGHSHVYWYRQLPEEGLKFMVYLQKENIIDESGMPKERFSAEFPKEGPSILRIQQVVRGDSAAYFCASSPSGVGRSPLHFGNGTRLTVT.

This rearrangement joins TRBV18 to TRBJ1-1; D is undetermined. CDR3 length equals 15 residues. V was cut by 5 bases and J by 5 bases, with 18 bases left in between. CDR1 and CDR2 from the germline V gene are KGHSH and LQKENI. The CDR3 nucleotides are TGTGCCAGCTCATCCCGGTTGCCAGGAGGAACTGAAGCTTTCTTT. This gives the protein CASSSRLPGGTEAFF.

This clone occurred once. The gene calls are TRBV5-1 and TRBJ2-5, with no clear D. Trimming stripped 3 bases from V and 1 base from J, with 16 bases between. Germline CDR1 and CDR2: SGHRS and YFSETQ. This CDR3 has 16 amino acids. The CDR3 protein is CASSSLRFFAQETQYF. DNA for the CDR3: TGCGCCAGCAGCTCACTACGGTTCTTCGCCCAAGAGACCCAGTACTTC.

The gene calls are TRBV6-6 and TRBJ1-1, with D hard to call. The CDR3 totals 14 residues. V gave up 2 bases and J gave up 0 bases, with 7 bases separating them. CDR1 MNHNY and CDR2 SVGAGI come from the germline V gene (reference sequence). CDR3 protein: CASSYGVMNTEAFF. The CDR3 DNA reads as TGTGCCAGCAGTTACGGAGTGATGAACACTGAAGCTTTCTTT.

Written as DNA, the CDR3 is TGTGCCAGCAGCCATGGACAGGGTCCGAGGACTGAAGCTTTCTTT. Translating it yields CASSHGQGPRTEAFF. The chain links TRBV5-6 to TRBJ1-1; 8 nucleotides match TRBD1. Per the germline V gene, CDR1 is SGHDT and CDR2 is YYEEEE. V shed 4 bases and J 5 bases; nucleotides not matched to a gene: 10. This CDR3 region has 15 residues.

This clone was found a few times. This chain uses TRBV5-1 with TRBJ2-1, with TRBD2 matching over 8 bases. The germline V gene encodes CDR1 SGHRS and CDR2 YFSETQ. The CDR3 totals 15 residues. Germline trimming cut 2 bases from V and 2 bases from J; bases unmatched to any gene: 3. CDR3 in DNA: TGCGCCAGCAGCTTTAGCGGGGTAGCCTACAATGAGCAGTTCTTC. Its translation: CASSFSGVAYNEQFF.